This T cell receptor beta chain comes out of a study of OX40 agonist ivuxolimab in advanced cancers. At the level of the study: A partial response was reached by three patients: one with hepatocellular carcinoma and two with cutaneous melanoma.

Method: immunoSEQ multiplex PCR; TCRdb's copy keeps in-frame clones and lacks some. Of approximately 3,000 clones listed, about 72% are singletons. Remarks on this clone: As yet, its antigen is unknown.

After removal of 3 bases from V and 0 bases from J, the junction contained 7 bases not matched to a gene. Germline V gene lookup returns CDR1 SGDLS and CDR2 YYNGEE. The CDR3 totals 17 residues. Study conclusions and caveats: Several nonresponders also turned out to have low normalized T-cell clonal expansion. Among T cells, CD8+ cells averaged more expanded clones than CD4+ cells.

This material consisted of CD4+ or CD8+ T cells sorted from blood, taken in a trial of the OX40 agonist ivuxolimab. The chain employs TRBV9 and TRBJ1-3; TRBD1 matches at 9 bases. This clonotype was obtained from an adult with an advanced solid tumor such as melanoma, head and neck, liver or kidney cancer. CDR3 residues: CASSARTGATSGNTIYF. The CDR3 DNA reads TGTGCCAGCAGCGCCCGGACAGGGGCTACCTCTGGAAACACCATATATTTT.